This TCR beta chain comes out of a study of T cell repertoires in cytomegalovirus infection. About the research overall: Matching HLA type, along with CMV infection, was indicated by public TCR beta signatures. Study conclusions and caveats: Identification of carriers of CMV plus the relevant HLA was performed using cumulative public TCR beta family frequency. What dominated the ex vivo response were HLA-C-restricted CMV-specific TCR beta clonotypes.

CDR3 length: 14 residues. J gave up 10 bases and V 2 bases, and 5 bases lay outside the gene matches. From germline, CDR1 is MNHEY and CDR2 SVGAGI. TCRdb reprocessed the reads via MiXCR and lists one record per CDR3 protein. There are under 600,000 distinct CDR3 sequences in the sample; about 15% occur only once, and under 30% lies in the top ten. As concerns this clonotype: Its antigen is not identified.

The receptor's source is a human donor in good health (CMV status not recorded). Some clones in this sample may be carry-over from other donors' samples. This chain links TRBV6-5 with TRBJ1-6; TRBD1 agrees at 7 bases. Material: CD8+ T cells from PBMCs. As DNA, the CDR3 is TGTGCCAGCAGTTACAGGGGGCTGAACTCACCCCTCCACTTT. Protein product: CASSYRGLNSPLHF.